One and the same sample provided the 25 T cell receptor beta chains below, sequenced in a study of beta chain features in type 1 diabetes. Of the isolated RNA, all was reverse transcribed, and so the sequenced material was expressed TCRB transcripts. Some clones are missing from TCRdb's copy, which holds only in-frame ones; the method was immunoSEQ multiplex PCR. The sample shows 850,000 to 900,000 clones, 15% to 20% of them seen only once. The sequenced material came from naive CD4+ T cells from blood. The receptors shown here come from a woman younger than 35 in good health.

The V call is TRBV5-4, the J call TRBJ2-6, with a tentative D call TRBD2 (5 bases). Trimming stripped 0 bases from V and 3 bases from J, with 7 bases between. Germline values: CDR1 SGHNT, CDR2 YYREEE (reference sequence). CDR3 length: 15 residues. The CDR3 DNA reads TGTGCCAGCAGCTTGGCGAGGGTTGGGGCCAACGTCCTGACTTTC. Amino acids: CASSLARVGANVLTF. The variable domain in full, completed from reference TRBV5-4 and TRBJ2-6, reads ETGVTQSPTHLIKTRGQQVTLRCSSQSGHNTVSWYQQALGQGPQFIFQYYREEENGRGNFPPRFSGLQFPNYSSELNVNALELDDSALYLCASSLARVGANVLTFGAGSRLTVL.

A few counts support this clone. V usage is TRBV7-9 and J usage is TRBJ2-1; D is ambiguous. This CDR3 is built from 15 residues. V gave up 7 bases and J gave up 6 bases, with 19 bases separating them. Germline CDR1 reads SEHNR; CDR2 reads FQNEAQ (reference sequence). The CDR3 DNA follows: TGTGCCAGCACCTTGATATCCAACGAAGTCAATGAGCAGTTCTTC. Its protein product is CASTLISNEVNEQFF.

The chain has TRBV7-2 and TRBJ2-3; no reliable D call. Germline-derived CDR1 and CDR2 are SGHTA and FQGNSA. The CDR3 consists of 13 residues. Trimming took off 4 bases at V and 3 bases at J, with 8 bases between the two ends. This CDR3 reads CASSSRLTDTQYF. Here the CDR3 DNA reads TGTGCCAGCAGCTCCCGACTGACAGATACGCAGTATTTT.

The CDR3 spells CASRGGDNQPQHF. For the CDR3, the DNA is TGTGCCAGCAGGGGAGGGGACAATCAGCCCCAGCATTTT. The chain couples TRBV6-5 to TRBJ1-5; D perhaps matches TRBD1 (5 bases). Germline CDR1 and CDR2: MNHEY and SVGAGI. This CDR3 is 13 amino acids long. Trimming removed 6 bases from V and 3 bases from J, with 9 bases in between.

The chain uses TRBV7-9 and TRBJ1-2; D call uncertain. The CDR3 is 17 residues long. Germline V gives CDR1 SEHNR, CDR2 FQNEAQ (reference sequence). The ends were cut back, 5 bases at V and 0 bases at J, with 19 bases in the middle. CDR3 amino acids: CASSRTRGGSANYGYTF. For the CDR3, the DNA is TGTGCCAGCAGCCGCACGCGGGGAGGCAGCGCTAACTATGGCTACACCTTC. The full variable domain, rest sourced from reference TRBV7-9 and TRBJ1-2, is DTGVSQNPRHKITKRGQNVTFRCDPISEHNRLYWYRQTLGQGPEFLTYFQNEAQLEKSRLLSDRFSAERPKGSFSTLEIQRTEQGDSAMYLCASSRTRGGSANYGYTFGSGTRLTVV.

The CDR3 sequence: CASMSSRAPAGDTQYF. CDR3 bases: TGTGCCAGCATGTCTTCCCGGGCGCCCGCGGGCGATACGCAGTATTTT. The V and J genes are TRBV28 and TRBJ2-3, with D perhaps TRBD2 (5 bases). This CDR3 is 16 amino acids long. CDR1 and CDR2 from the germline V gene are MDHEN and SYDVKM. The V end was cut by 7 bases, the J end by 6 bases, with 23 bases between.

The V gene is TRBV4-1, the J gene TRBJ2-5, with 8 bases aligning to TRBD2. Germline V gene data show CDR1 as MGHRA and CDR2 as YSYEKL. V was pared by 4 bases and J by 5 bases, with 9 bases of the junction left unmatched. This CDR3 has 15 amino acids. The CDR3, as DNA: TGCGCCAGCAGCCCGCCGGGACTAGGATCGGAGACCCAGTACTTC. Its protein product is CASSPPGLGSETQYF.

The gene calls are TRBV6-1 and TRBJ2-1, with 7 bases that match TRBD1. This CDR3 region has 13 residues. CDR1 and CDR2 from the germline V gene are MNHNS and SASEGT. V lost 8 bases, J lost 9 bases, and 10 bases stayed unmatched. CDR3 sequence: CASYTGQIGEQFF. For the CDR3, the DNA is TGTGCCAGCTATACGGGACAGATCGGTGAGCAGTTCTTC.

V gene TRBV4-2 combines with J gene TRBJ2-7, with 12 nucleotides matching TRBD2. Germline V gene sequence: CDR1 LGHNA, CDR2 YNFKEQ. This CDR3 contains 19 residues. V lost 4 bases and J lost 2; bases outside the gene matches: 15. The CDR3 nucleotides are TGTGCCAGCAGCCTGGAGGCGACTAGCGGGAGTCCTTGGACCTACGAGCAGTACTTC. Translated: CASSLEATSGSPWTYEQYF.

This clone appeared a few times. The rearrangement links TRBV28 to TRBJ1-5, with D perhaps TRBD1 (6 bases). V shed 4 bases and J shed 6 bases, with 13 bases lying between them. The CDR3 has 14 amino acids. CDR1 and CDR2 (germline): MDHEN, SYDVKM. The CDR3 protein is CASSWSQGRQPQHF. The DNA of the CDR3 is TGTGCCAGCAGTTGGTCGCAGGGGCGTCAGCCCCAGCATTTT. The whole variable domain, filled in from reference TRBV28 and TRBJ1-5, reads DVKVTQSSRYLVKRTGEKVFLECVQDMDHENMFWYRQDPGLGLRLIYFSYDVKMKEKGDIPEGYSVSREKKERFSLILESASTNQTSMYLCASSWSQGRQPQHFGDGTRLSIL.

This chain connects TRBV7-8 to TRBJ2-1; D possibly uses TRBD1 or TRBD2 (5 bases each). Germline V gives CDR1 SGHVS, CDR2 FQNEAQ. The ends were cut back, 4 bases at V and 0 bases at J, with 10 bases in the middle. The CDR3 contains 15 residues. As DNA, the CDR3 is TGTGCCAGCAGCTCGGGACGGAGCTCCTACAATGAGCAGTTCTTC. Amino acids: CASSSGRSSYNEQFF.

This chain uses TRBV4-3 with TRBJ2-2, with no clear D. Trimming cost V 0 bases and J 3 bases, with 20 bases left between them. Germline loops: CDR1 LGHNA, CDR2 YSLEER. The CDR3 covers 19 residues. CDR3: CASSQDFGFRAGDTGELFF. The CDR3 coding sequence is TGCGCCAGCAGCCAAGATTTCGGCTTTAGGGCAGGAGACACCGGGGAGCTGTTTTTT.

This clone was seen a handful of times. The rearrangement uses TRBV27 and TRBJ1-1, with D uncertain. Trimming left V 2 bases short and J 0 bases short, with 10 bases between. Germline V CDR1 and CDR2: MNHEY, SMNVEV (reference sequence). The CDR3 is made up of 15 amino acids. CDR3 protein: CASSLSSTMNTEAFF. The DNA for the CDR3 is TGTGCCAGCAGTTTAAGCTCAACCATGAACACTGAAGCTTTCTTT.

V usage is TRBV5-1 and J usage is TRBJ2-2; perhaps D is TRBD1 or TRBD2 (6 bases each). The CDR3 loop spans 16 amino acids. V was cut by 4 bases and J by 4 bases, with 17 bases left in between. Germline assignment: CDR1 SGHRS and CDR2 YFSETQ. CDR3 DNA sequence: TGCGCCAGCAGCACCGGACTCCCGGGGGCCACCGGGGAGCTGTTTTTT. Protein sequence: CASSTGLPGATGELFF.

This clone was detected a few times. The CDR3 reads CASSSQGVADTQYF. For the CDR3, the DNA is TGCGCCAGCAGCTCCCAGGGGGTGGCAGATACGCAGTATTTT. V usage is TRBV5-1 and J usage is TRBJ2-3; the match to TRBD1 covers 7 bases. Trimming removed 3 bases from V and 4 bases from J; junction bases left unmatched: 5. The CDR3 contains 14 residues. Germline CDR1 SGHRS, CDR2 YFSETQ.

This chain links TRBV27 with TRBJ2-3; 10 nucleotides align to TRBD2. The length of the CDR3 is 15 residues. Germline-derived CDR1 and CDR2 are MNHEY and SMNVEV (reference sequence). Trimming at V came to 6 bases and at J to 2 bases, leaving 5 bases not matched to a gene. This chain's CDR3 is CASSLLAGTTDTQYF. CDR3 coding DNA: TGTGCCAGCAGCCTACTAGCGGGGACCACAGATACGCAGTATTTT.

This clone was seen only a few times. This chain links TRBV5-1 with TRBJ2-1; 7 nucleotides align to TRBD1. The CDR3 extends over 14 amino acids. Germline-derived CDR1 and CDR2 are SGHRS and YFSETQ. V lost 3 bases to trimming and J lost 10 bases; unmatched junction nucleotides: 10. This CDR3 is CASSYLQGDGEQFF. CDR3 coding DNA: TGCGCCAGCAGCTATTTGCAGGGGGATGGGGAGCAGTTCTTC.

The chain is built from TRBV7-9 and TRBJ2-7, with D possibly TRBD2 on 5 matching bases. The CDR3 sequence is 16 residues long. Deletions cut 2 bases from V and 1 base from J, with 15 bases between. Germline assignment: CDR1 SEHNR and CDR2 FQNEAQ (reference sequence). CDR3 residues: CASSLPPRGRSYEQYF. The CDR3 nucleotides read TGTGCCAGCAGCTTACCTCCTAGAGGGCGTTCCTACGAGCAGTACTTC. Looking up the rest from reference TRBV7-9 and TRBJ2-7 gives the full variable domain: DTGVSQNPRHKITKRGQNVTFRCDPISEHNRLYWYRQTLGQGPEFLTYFQNEAQLEKSRLLSDRFSAERPKGSFSTLEIQRTEQGDSAMYLCASSLPPRGRSYEQYFGPGTRLTVT.

This clone turned up a few times. V gene TRBV5-1 combines with J gene TRBJ2-1; 7 bases fit TRBD1. Germline CDR1 is SGHRS and CDR2 is YFSETQ. The CDR3 totals 15 residues. With V trimmed by 0 bases and J by 4 bases, 4 bases remained unmatched. The CDR3 bases are TGCGCCAGCAGCTTGGCGGCAGGGGGTTACAATGAGCAGTTCTTC. Its translation is CASSLAAGGYNEQFF.

The J gene is TRBJ2-2, the V gene TRBV7-9; D remains unclear. Per the germline V gene, CDR1 is SEHNR and CDR2 is FQNEAQ (reference sequence). This CDR3 region has 16 residues. V was pared by 5 bases and J by 0 bases, with 13 bases between. The CDR3 sequence: CASSGFPRANTGELFF. The CDR3 DNA sequence: TGTGCCAGCAGCGGTTTTCCAAGGGCGAACACCGGGGAGCTGTTTTTT.

The genes are TRBV5-1 and TRBJ2-5, with D perhaps TRBD2 (6 bases). This CDR3 region has 15 residues. From germline, CDR1 is SGHRS and CDR2 YFSETQ. Trimming took off 4 bases at V and 2 bases at J, with 15 bases between the two ends. The CDR3 is CASSQGLSPQETQYF. In DNA form, the CDR3 reads TGCGCCAGCAGCCAGGGACTCTCCCCACAAGAGACCCAGTACTTC.

This clone was detected a few times. This chain connects TRBV7-3 to TRBJ1-5; TRBD1 agrees at 8 bases. With V trimmed by 5 bases and J by 6 bases, 18 bases remained unmatched. Germline CDR1 SGHTA, CDR2 FQGTGA. The CDR3 length is 18 residues. The CDR3 here is CASSTKRLDRGYSQPQHF. The CDR3 nucleotides read TGTGCCAGCAGCACAAAAAGGTTAGACAGGGGATATAGTCAGCCCCAGCATTTT.

This clone turned up a few times. The chain recombines TRBV9 with TRBJ2-1, with D perhaps being TRBD1 or TRBD2 (6 bases each). This CDR3 has 18 amino acids. V was shortened by 4 bases and J by 0 bases, with 20 bases between the two germline ends. Looked up from germline, CDR1 is SGDLS and CDR2 is YYNGEE. The DNA of the CDR3 is TGTGCCAGCAGCCCTCCCCGGTCAGGGGAGGTCTCCTACAATGAGCAGTTCTTC. Translation gives CASSPPRSGEVSYNEQFF.

V and J are TRBV15 and TRBJ2-3; 8 nucleotides align to TRBD2. The germline V gene encodes CDR1 LNHNV and CDR2 YYDKDF (reference sequence). Losses at the gene ends were 2 bases for V and 2 bases for J; bases not matched to a gene: 9. The CDR3 is made up of 17 amino acids. The CDR3 coding sequence is TGTGCCACCAGCAGAACGGGACTAGGGGGGATCACAGATACGCAGTATTTT. It encodes CATSRTGLGGITDTQYF.

This clone has a handful of counts. The same CDR3 also results from other DNA sequences found in this sample. The chain combines TRBV7-9 with TRBJ2-3; unclear D gene. V was pared by 1 base and J by 2 bases, with 4 bases between. In germline, CDR1 is SEHNR, CDR2 FQNEAQ (reference sequence). This CDR3 is 13 amino acids long. For the CDR3, the DNA is TGTGCCAGCAGCTTAGGTCCCACAGATACGCAGTATTTT. Protein: CASSLGPTDTQYF.